Following are 18 T cell receptor beta chains from one sample sequenced in a study of blood T cell repertoires in COVID-19. Using immunoSEQ multiplex PCR, the repertoire was profiled, and TCRdb retains in-frame clones only, with some absent. The sample shows roughly 200,000 clones, roughly nine tenths of them seen only once. Sequencing used PBMCs or T cells enriched from blood (not recorded which). The receptors were gathered from a woman aged 50 to 60 in a cohort exposed to, infected with or recovered from COVID-19 (not recorded which).

Of note for this clone: Germline and junction disagree at one end, which may indicate a read error. The chain has TRBV10-2 and TRBJ1-5, with D possibly being TRBD1 (5 bases). CDR1 and CDR2 (germline): WSHSY, SAAADI. The CDR3 consists of 16 residues. This CDR3 is CASSSGQSKSNQSQHF. The CDR3 DNA reads TGCGCCAGCAGTTCTGGACAAAGCAAGAGCAATCAGTCCCAGCATTTT.

This chain joins TRBV5-1 and TRBJ1-2; no clear D. The CDR3 runs to 14 residues. Trimming pared 2 bases from V and 2 bases from J, leaving 10 bases between. The germline V gene encodes CDR1 SGHRS and CDR2 YFSETQ. The CDR3 DNA sequence: TGCGCCAGCAGCTTCGGAGGGTTGAACTATGGCTACACCTTC. Translating it yields CASSFGGLNYGYTF.

The V call is TRBV9, the J call TRBJ1-1; 7 positions agree with TRBD1. Per germline, CDR1 SGDLS and CDR2 YYNGEE. With 1 base clipped from V and 4 bases from J, the junction kept 7 bases outside the gene matches. The CDR3 contains 15 residues. The CDR3 loop is CASSVPPTGVTEAFF. CDR3 coding DNA: TGTGCCAGCAGCGTACCTCCTACAGGGGTCACTGAAGCTTTCTTT.

The genes are TRBV18 and TRBJ1-2; possible D gene TRBD1, 6 bases. Deletions cut 5 bases from V and 8 bases from J, with 15 bases between. CDR1 is KGHSH, CDR2 LQKENI, per germline. The length of the CDR3 is 13 residues. The CDR3: CASSEGTIAGYTF. The DNA of the CDR3 is TGTGCCAGCTCAGAAGGGACAATCGCGGGCTACACCTTC.

This clone was found a few times. The chain uses TRBV27 and TRBJ1-1, with 12 bases lining up with TRBD1. Germline V gives CDR1 MNHEY, CDR2 SMNVEV (reference sequence). The CDR3 runs to 16 residues. Trimming took 6 bases from V and 3 from J; bases not matched to a gene: 8. CDR3 amino acids: CASRQGQGALYTEAFF. The CDR3 DNA sequence: TGTGCCAGCAGACAGGGACAGGGGGCGTTATACACTGAAGCTTTCTTT.

The chain has TRBV28 and TRBJ1-4; unclear D gene. V was clipped by 2 bases and J by 5 bases, with 12 bases between them. CDR3 length: 15 amino acids. Germline lookup yields CDR1 MDHEN and CDR2 SYDVKM. The chain's CDR3 is CASSLGGGPNEKLFF. CDR3 nucleotides: TGTGCCAGCAGTTTAGGAGGCGGCCCCAATGAAAAACTGTTTTTT.

This chain uses TRBV7-9 with TRBJ2-3; 9 bases fit TRBD2. V shed 5 bases and J 4 bases; nucleotides not matched to a gene: 13. Germline CDR1 SEHNR, CDR2 FQNEAQ (reference sequence). The length of the CDR3 is 17 residues. CDR3 sequence (DNA): TGTGCCAGCAGCCCAGGGGGGGGACTAGCCGGGTCAGATACGCAGTATTTT. The encoded protein is CASSPGGGLAGSDTQYF.

The chain carries TRBV7-9 and TRBJ2-5; 9 bases are shared with TRBD1. CDR3 length: 16 residues. Germline V gene data show CDR1 as SEHNR and CDR2 as FQNEAQ (reference sequence). Trimming took 1 base from V and 3 from J; bases not matched to a gene: 6. CDR3 coding DNA: TGTGCCAGCAGCTTAGGGGACAGGGTCAAGGAAGAGACCCAGTACTTC. This codes for CASSLGDRVKEETQYF.

The rearrangement uses TRBV30 and TRBJ1-3; D remains ambiguous. CDR3 length: 12 residues. V dropped 2 bases and J dropped 4 bases, with 6 bases sitting between them. The germline gives CDR1 GTSNPN, CDR2 SVGIG (reference sequence). Written as DNA, the CDR3 is TGTGCCTGGAGTCCGGTGGGAAACACCATATATTTT. Translation gives CAWSPVGNTIYF.

This rearrangement joins TRBV10-1 to TRBJ1-1; no firm D call. Germline-derived CDR1 and CDR2 are WNHNN and SYGVQD (reference sequence). The V and J ends lost 4 bases and 1 base respectively, with 19 bases between them. This CDR3 is built from 17 residues. The CDR3 nucleotides read TGCGCCAGCAGTGTCCGAGGTTTCGGGGTGAAGAACACTGAAGCTTTCTTT. This sequence encodes CASSVRGFGVKNTEAFF.

The genes are TRBV5-1 and TRBJ1-1; no clear D. Germline V lookup: CDR1 SGHRS, CDR2 YFSETQ. Trimming pared 2 bases from V and 3 bases from J, leaving 8 bases between. The CDR3 is made up of 13 amino acids. CDR3 in DNA: TGCGCCAGCAGCTTTAAGGGAGACACTGAAGCTTTCTTT. This codes for CASSFKGDTEAFF.

The chain employs TRBV5-1 and TRBJ1-1; 8 bases fit TRBD1. Germline lookup yields CDR1 SGHRS and CDR2 YFSETQ. Unmatched junction bases numbered 2, after V lost 3 bases and J lost 7 bases. The CDR3 consists of 12 residues. CDR3 DNA sequence: TGCGCCAGCAGCTCAACAGGGGGTGAAGCTTTCTTT. This sequence encodes CASSSTGGEAFF.

This chain connects TRBV4-2 to TRBJ2-5; 9 bases fit TRBD2. V was pared by 4 bases and J by 2 bases, with 11 bases of the junction left unmatched. CDR1 is LGHNA, CDR2 YNFKEQ, per germline. The CDR3 is 17 residues long. The DNA for the CDR3 is TGTGCCAGCAGCCCCCTCGGGCGGGGGGGCAATCAAGAGACCCAGTACTTC. This encodes CASSPLGRGGNQETQYF.

This chain links TRBV7-8 with TRBJ1-3; the match to TRBD1 covers 7 bases. V lost 3 bases, J lost 2 bases, and 7 bases stayed unmatched. This CDR3 contains 16 residues. Germline V gene lookup returns CDR1 SGHVS and CDR2 FQNEAQ. The CDR3 nucleotides are TGTGCCAGCAGCTTGGTTCACGGGACAGCTGGAAACACCATATATTTT. This gives the protein CASSLVHGTAGNTIYF.

The V and J genes are TRBV11-2 and TRBJ1-2, with TRBD1 matching 7 bases. Trimming at V came to 5 bases and at J to 0 bases, leaving 3 bases not matched to a gene. The germline V gene has CDR1 SGHAT and CDR2 FQNNGV. CDR3 length equals 14 residues. CDR3 coding DNA: TGTGCCAGCAGCCCCGGGACAGCTAACTATGGCTACACCTTC. It yields the protein CASSPGTANYGYTF. Combining the CDR3 with reference TRBV11-2 and TRBJ1-2 gives the whole variable domain EAGVAQSPRYKIIEKRQSVAFWCNPISGHATLYWYQQILGQGPKLLIQFQNNGVVDDSQLPKDRFSAERLKGVDSTLKIQPAKLEDSAVYLCASSPGTANYGYTFGSGTRLTVV.

This clone was found once. The rearrangement links TRBV28 to TRBJ2-5; 9 bases match TRBD1. CDR3 length: 18 amino acids. The germline gives CDR1 MDHEN, CDR2 SYDVKM. The ends lost 6 bases at V and 2 bases at J; junction bases unmatched: 16. The CDR3 bases are TGTGCCAGCAGCCCTGCACCCGGGACAGGGAGAAAGCAAGAGACCCAGTACTTC. Protein sequence: CASSPAPGTGRKQETQYF.

The gene calls are TRBV5-1 and TRBJ2-1; D may be TRBD1 (5 bases). The CDR3 extends over 16 amino acids. Deletions cut 5 bases from V and 6 bases from J, with 21 bases between. Germline CDR1 reads SGHRS; CDR2 reads YFSETQ. CDR3 DNA: TGCGCCAGCAGTCAGGGAAGGGTCCTCGATTCCAATGAGCAGTTCTTC. This gives the protein CASSQGRVLDSNEQFF.

V is TRBV7-9 and J is TRBJ1-1, with D tentatively TRBD1 (5 bases). The germline gives CDR1 SEHNR, CDR2 FQNEAQ (reference sequence). This CDR3 has 15 amino acids. V lost 1 base and J 4 bases, leaving 13 bases between the germline ends. CDR3 in DNA: TGTGCCAGCAGCTTAGGCGGGGGGAGCGGCACTGAAGCTTTCTTT. Its translation is CASSLGGGSGTEAFF.